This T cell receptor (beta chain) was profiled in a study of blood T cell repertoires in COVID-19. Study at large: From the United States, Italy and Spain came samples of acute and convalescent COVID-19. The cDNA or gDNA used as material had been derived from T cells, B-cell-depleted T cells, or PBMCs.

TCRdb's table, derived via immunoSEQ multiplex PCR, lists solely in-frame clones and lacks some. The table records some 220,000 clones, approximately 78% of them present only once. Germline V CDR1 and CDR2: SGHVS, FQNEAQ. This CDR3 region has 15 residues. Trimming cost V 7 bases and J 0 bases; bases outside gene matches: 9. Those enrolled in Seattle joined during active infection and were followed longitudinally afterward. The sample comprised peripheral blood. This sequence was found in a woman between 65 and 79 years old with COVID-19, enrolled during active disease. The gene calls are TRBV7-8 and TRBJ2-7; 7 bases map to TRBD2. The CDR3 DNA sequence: TGTGCCAGCACCGTCTCGGCGGGGGACTCCTACGAGCAGTACTTC. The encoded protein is CASTVSAGDSYEQYF.